Listed here are 5 T cell receptor beta chains from one sample, sequenced in a study of T cell responses to AZD1222 COVID-19 vaccine. Some clones are missing from TCRdb's copy, which holds only in-frame ones; the method was immunoSEQ multiplex PCR. This table holds roughly 150,000 clones, about 90% found once. Material: peripheral blood, obtained 28 days after the second AZD1222 dose. The receptor set was obtained from an adult who received the AZD1222 COVID-19 vaccine.

The chain combines TRBV3-1 (or the pseudogene TRBV3-2) with TRBJ1-6, with a possible D match to TRBD1 (6 bases). Germline lookup yields CDR1 LGHDT and CDR2 YNNKEL (reference sequence). The CDR3 extends over 14 amino acids. With 5 bases removed from V and 5 bases from J, the gap between germline ends came to 10 bases. As DNA, the CDR3 is TGTGCCAGCAGCTACGGACAGAATAATTCACCCCTCCACTTT. Its translation is CASSYGQNNSPLHF.

This clone appeared a single time. The rearrangement uses TRBV4-3 and TRBJ2-7; D unresolved. Trimming took off 1 base at V and 6 bases at J, with 4 bases between the two ends. CDR1 is LGHNA, CDR2 YSLEER, per germline. CDR3 length equals 11 residues. The CDR3: CASSQAGEQYF. The CDR3 coding sequence is TGCGCCAGCAGCCAAGCGGGCGAGCAGTACTTC.

The chain has TRBV25-1 and TRBJ2-3; 7 nucleotides agree with TRBD2. From germline, CDR1 is MGHDK and CDR2 SYGVNS. Unmatched junction bases numbered 5, after V lost 2 bases and J lost 6 bases. The CDR3 covers 14 residues. As DNA, the CDR3 is TGTGCCAGCAGTGAACCCGGGAGGAGGGATACGCAGTATTTT. Protein product: CASSEPGRRDTQYF.

The chain carries TRBV7-8 and TRBJ1-2, with 7 positions matching TRBD1. V lost 5 bases, J lost 4 bases, and 7 bases stayed unmatched. The CDR3 spans 14 residues. Looked up from germline, CDR1 is SGHVS and CDR2 is FQNEAQ. The CDR3: CASSPPSGGYGYTF. In DNA form, the CDR3 reads TGTGCCAGCAGCCCCCCTTCAGGGGGCTATGGCTACACCTTC. Full variable domain (missing parts from reference TRBV7-8 and TRBJ1-2): GAGVSQSPRYKVAKRGQDVALRCDPISGHVSLFWYQQALGQGPEFLTYFQNEAQLDKSGLPSDRFFAERPEGSVSTLKIQRTQQEDSAVYLCASSPPSGGYGYTFGSGTRLTVV.

As for this clone: Within the sample, other DNA sequences also encode this same CDR3. The chain links TRBV7-9 to TRBJ1-6; TRBD1 matches at 7 bases. The germline gives CDR1 SEHNR, CDR2 FQNEAQ (reference sequence). Trimming took 1 base from V and 10 from J; bases not matched to a gene: 7. CDR3 length: 15 residues. CDR3 region: CASSLVGQGGSPLHF. The CDR3 DNA reads as TGTGCCAGCAGCTTAGTCGGGCAGGGGGGGTCACCCCTCCACTTT.